Listed below are T cell receptor beta chains from one sample, sequenced in a study of glioma-infiltrating T cells after dendritic cell vaccination. The data were produced by immunoSEQ multiplex PCR, yet TCRdb's version contains in-frame clones alone and is incomplete. The sample includes more than 75,000 clones, less than 90% of them seen just once. The sequencing used blood, collected after dendritic cell vaccination. These TCRs come from a human donor with glioblastoma. Both conserved end residues are trimmed from each CDR3. The D gene is left open where the match is weak.

ASSEERDTEAF	11	TRBJ1-1	TRBV2	NA
AIKGDGGGKLF	11	TRBJ1-4	TRBV10-3	NA
ASSPGGHTNTEAF	13	TRBJ1-1	TRBV18	NA
ASSINRGSYEQY	12	TRBJ2-7	TRBV19	TRBD1
ASQGGRWTDTQY	12	TRBJ2-3	TRBV2	NA
ASSFQDTQY	9	TRBJ2-3	TRBV7-9	NA
ASSVAGRSTDTQY	13	TRBJ2-3	TRBV19	TRBD2
ATSLPGANQPQH	12	TRBJ1-5	TRBV15	NA
ASSRGQGAVRGTKEQY	16	TRBJ2-7	TRBV2	TRBD1
ASSHTGNTEAF	11	TRBJ1-1	TRBV19	NA
ASSPRGGYTGELF	13	TRBJ2-2	TRBV4-1	NA
ASSTGGVTQY	10	TRBJ2-5	TRBV11-1	NA
ASSQGSGDGNTIY	13	TRBJ1-3	TRBV2	NA
ASSLERGYSPLH	12	TRBJ1-6	TRBV5-6	NA
ASSVMSGNTIY	11	TRBJ1-3	TRBV6-6	NA
ATSRATGASSPLH	13	TRBJ1-6	TRBV15	TRBD1
ASCGGRGSSGNTIY	14	TRBJ1-3	TRBV2	NA
ASSLGGSGGNNNEQF	15	TRBJ2-1	TRBV4-2	TRBD2
ASSFAGTGGSTDTQY	15	TRBJ2-3	TRBV5-1	TRBD1
ASSINDLSPDNGYT	14	TRBJ1-2	TRBV19	NA
ASRGLRTVTGNTIY	14	TRBJ1-3	TRBV11-2	NA
ASSFGEVRSPLH	12	TRBJ1-6	TRBV5-1	NA
ASRTSDSLYEQY	12	TRBJ2-7	TRBV6-1	NA
ASRPEAGTEAF	11	TRBJ1-1	TRBV2	NA
ASSPNRGVEEKLF	13	TRBJ1-4	TRBV7-2	TRBD1
ASSIGGNYGYT	11	TRBJ1-2	TRBV19	NA
AWSFAQHRDTEAF	13	TRBJ1-1	TRBV30	NA
ASSLRVQPEETQY	13	TRBJ2-5	TRBV5-5	NA
ASSLRDENQPQH	12	TRBJ1-5	TRBV7-8	NA
ASIDKAAESVLF	12	TRBJ1-4	TRBV28	NA
ASSNQGMNTEAF	12	TRBJ1-1	TRBV11-2	NA
AISEFGSRGYT	11	TRBJ1-2	TRBV10-3	NA
ATSPRRVRQPQH	12	TRBJ1-5	TRBV15	NA
ASSQTGLTPLH	11	TRBJ1-6	TRBV14	TRBD1
ASMVAETQY	9	TRBJ2-5	TRBV2	NA
ASINREYEQY	10	TRBJ2-7	TRBV6-1	NA
ASSLDLNTDTQY	12	TRBJ2-3	TRBV7-2	NA
ASSISTGGSGKLF	13	TRBJ1-4	TRBV19	NA
ASSLVSGGEQY	11	TRBJ2-7	TRBV11-3	TRBD2
ASSSRSQASSNQY	13	TRBJ2-5	TRBV5-1	NA
ASSIQDGYEQY	11	TRBJ2-7	TRBV6-1	NA
ASSVGVREGGTDTQY	15	TRBJ2-3	TRBV9	TRBD2
ASSAYPGQGSDSYEQY	16	TRBJ2-7	TRBV11-3	TRBD1
AIAPGQGDQAQH	12	TRBJ1-5	TRBV10-3	TRBD1
AISDPGQGGSPLH	13	TRBJ1-6	TRBV10-3	TRBD1
ASRTQGQGSGELF	13	TRBJ2-2	TRBV19	TRBD1
ASSIGGQGSGGYT	13	TRBJ1-2	TRBV19	TRBD1
ASKTAVASTDTQY	13	TRBJ2-3	TRBV5-1	NA
ASSFGTGAGQPQH	13	TRBJ1-5	TRBV5-4	TRBD1
ASSAGTGLGNTIY	13	TRBJ1-3	TRBV9	TRBD1
ASSFLQGGNQPQH	13	TRBJ1-5	TRBV28	NA
ASSLEAGAYEQY	12	TRBJ2-7	TRBV11-2	TRBD2
ASSAGLAGDNEQF	13	TRBJ2-1	TRBV9	TRBD2